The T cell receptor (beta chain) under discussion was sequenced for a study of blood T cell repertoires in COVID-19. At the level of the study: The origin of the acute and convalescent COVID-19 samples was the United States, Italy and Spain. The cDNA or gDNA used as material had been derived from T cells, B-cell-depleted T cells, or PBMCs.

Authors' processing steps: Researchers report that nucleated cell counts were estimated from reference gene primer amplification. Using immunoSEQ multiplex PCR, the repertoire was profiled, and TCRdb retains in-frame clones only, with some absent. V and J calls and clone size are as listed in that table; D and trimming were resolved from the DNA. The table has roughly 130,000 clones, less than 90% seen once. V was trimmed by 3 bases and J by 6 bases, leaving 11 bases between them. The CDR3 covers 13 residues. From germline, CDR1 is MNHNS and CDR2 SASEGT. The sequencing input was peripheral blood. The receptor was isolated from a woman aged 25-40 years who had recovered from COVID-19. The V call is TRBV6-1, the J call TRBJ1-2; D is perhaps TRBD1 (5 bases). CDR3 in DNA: TGTGCCAGCAGTGAGGCAGGGTCCAATGGCTACACCTTC. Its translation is CASSEAGSNGYTF.